The T cell receptor beta chain described here comes from a study of T-cell memory formation after mild COVID-19. MiXCR was run by TCRdb on the 5' RACE reads, yielding one entry per CDR3 protein. Among roughly 600,000 distinct CDR3 sequences listed, around 17% were seen once. Concerning this clonotype: Its antigen is not identified.

Study observations and caveats: Clones contracting across day 15 to 85 had a balanced CD4/CD8 profile; later expanding clones leaned CD4+. Cross-reactive memory appears to have joined, as suggested by some responding clones showing up in pre-infection memory. Contracting CD8+ clones were enriched in EMRA, CD4+ mainly in CM and EM.

This CDR3 is 15 amino acids long. V was shortened by 6 bases and J by 0 bases, with 13 bases between the two germline ends. Germline V gene lookup returns CDR1 SGHRS and CDR2 YFSETQ. V gene TRBV5-1 combines with J gene TRBJ2-1; a possible D gene is TRBD2 (6 bases). What was sequenced was PBMCs or a T cell subset sorted from them (not recorded which). This clonotype originated in an adult woman who had mild COVID-19 (a few samples of this study predate the infection). Cell type and time point are not known. CDR3 amino acids: CASTSRGSSYNEQFF. CDR3 DNA: TGCGCCAGCACTTCCCGGGGGAGCTCCTACAATGAGCAGTTCTTC.